Listed below are T cell receptor beta chains from one sample, sequenced in a study of human T cells and chemical hapten exposure. TCRdb re-called the RACE reads through MiXCR, storing one row per CDR3 protein. The table lists about 40,000 distinct CDR3 sequences, approximately 3.4% of them singletons, with approximately 7.1% in the top ten. The input for sequencing was whole blood, taken in connection with sensitization to the hapten diphenylcyclopropenone (DPC). The receptors were gathered from a middle-aged man with alopecia areata. Some clones in this sample may be carry-over from other donors' samples. The CDR3 runs from the conserved cysteine through the conserved F or W. A D gene is named only where the DNA matches it firmly. Sizes are listed as once, few or many counts, or a class when the clone is expanded.

>few|16|TRBV5-6|TRBJ2-3|.
TGTGCCAGCAGCTTGGCCGGGGTTCTTTGGCAAGATACGCAGTATTTT
CASSLAGVLWQDTQYF
>many|17|TRBV2|TRBJ2-3|TRBD2
TGTGCCAGCAGTGACCCGTCTAGCGGGTTTAGCACAGATACGCAGTATTTT
CASSDPSSGFSTDTQYF
>many|14|TRBV28|TRBJ1-4|.
TGTGCCAGCAGCGGACAGTTGGCTAATGAAAAACTGTTTTTT
CASSGQLANEKLFF
>many|17|TRBV11-2|TRBJ2-1|TRBD2
TGTGCCAGCAGCAAGACCGGGGGAGCGGGAGGGAGGGATGAGCAGTTCTTC
CASSKTGGAGGRDEQFF
>few|15|TRBV6-2/TRBV6-3|TRBJ1-1|.
TGTGCCAGCAGGCCGGCAGGGAGGGGAGCCACTGAAGCTTTCTTT
CASRPAGRGATEAFF
>many|14|TRBV28|TRBJ1-1|.
TGTGCCAGCAGCCGCCCGGACCCGAACACTGAAGCTTTCTTT
CASSRPDPNTEAFF
>many|13|TRBV11-2|TRBJ1-3|.
TGTGCCAGCAGCTCCCCGCCTGGAAACACCATATATTTT
CASSSPPGNTIYF
>many|15|TRBV6-5|TRBJ2-2|TRBD1
TGTGCCAGCAGCTATGGACAGGGGAAAACCGGGGAGCTGTTTTTT
CASSYGQGKTGELFF
>many|15|TRBV14|TRBJ1-1|TRBD1
TGTGCCAGCAGCCTGAGGACAGGCATGAACACTGAAGCTTTCTTT
CASSLRTGMNTEAFF
>many|15|TRBV4-3|TRBJ2-2|.
TGCGCCAGCAGCCGACAGCTATCGAACACCGGGGAGCTGTTTTTT
CASSRQLSNTGELFF
>many|15|TRBV7-9|TRBJ2-5|TRBD2
TGTGCCAGCAGACCGGGGACTAGCGGCACAGAGACCCAGTACTTC
CASRPGTSGTETQYF
>many|15|TRBV12-3/TRBV12-4|TRBJ2-2|.
TGTGCCAGCAGTTCCCGGACACTTAACACCGGGGAGCTGTTTTTT
CASSSRTLNTGELFF
>many|13|TRBV11-1|TRBJ2-1|TRBD2
TGTGCCAGCAGTCCGGGACTAGCGGTGGAGCAGTTCTTC
CASSPGLAVEQFF
>many|14|TRBV18|TRBJ2-5|.
TGTGCCAGCAAAACAACTTGGGGGGAAGAGACCCAGTACTTC
CASKTTWGEETQYF
>few|14|TRBV20-1|TRBJ2-1|TRBD2
TGCAGTGCAGTACCGGGACTAGCGGGAGTCGAGCAGTTCTTC
CSAVPGLAGVEQFF
>many|13|TRBV4-3|TRBJ2-5|.
TGCGCCAGCAGCTCGAGGGGGGGAGAGACCCAGTACTTC
CASSSRGGETQYF
>many|13|TRBV20-1|TRBJ2-7|.
TGCAGTGCTAGAGATGCGGAAGACTACGAGCAGTACTTC
CSARDAEDYEQYF
>many|13|TRBV20-1|TRBJ2-2|.
TGCAGTGCTAGAGCCAGTTTCACCGGGGAGCTGTTTTTT
CSARASFTGELFF
>many|18|TRBV18|TRBJ2-1|.
TGTGCCAGCTCACCTTTGAGGGGTATCCCCATCCGTGACAATGAGCAGTTCTTC
CASSPLRGIPIRDNEQFF
>many|14|TRBV11-2|TRBJ1-2|TRBD1
TGTGCCAGCAAGGGGGGACAGAGTAACTATGGCTACACCTTC
CASKGGQSNYGYTF
>many|17|TRBV9|TRBJ2-5|TRBD2
TGTGCCAGCAGCGTAGGGACTAGCGGGAGATATTTGGAGACCCAGTACTTC
CASSVGTSGRYLETQYF
>many|9|TRBV15|TRBJ1-5|.
TGTGCCACCAAACAGCCCCAGCATTTT
CATKQPQHF
>many|14|TRBV20-1|TRBJ2-7|.
TGCAGTGCTAGGGGGTGGGCGATAGGCTACGAGCAGTACTTC
CSARGWAIGYEQYF